The rows below give T cell receptor beta chains drawn from one sample of a study of Ad26.COV2.S vaccination and SARS-CoV-2 variants. Libraries were prepared by immunoSEQ multiplex PCR; TCRdb keeps only in-frame clonotypes and omits some of them. Altogether hundreds of thousands of clones are present, roughly nine tenths being singletons, with the ten largest covering about 2.5%. Sequencing was performed on peripheral blood, taken in a trial of Ad26.COV2.S vaccine versus placebo. Receptors originate from a person between 18 and 65 years old who received the Ad26.COV2.S COVID-19 vaccine or a placebo. CDR3s include the opening cysteine and the closing phenylalanine or tryptophan. A D gene is named only where the DNA matches it firmly. Rows may omit the clone size; those that give it use once, few, many or a size class.

J	size	V	D	CDR3	DNA
TRBJ2-7	NA	TRBV5-1	NA	CASSLIPTGWEQYF	TGCGCCAGCAGCTTAATCCCCACGGGGTGGGAGCAGTACTTC
TRBJ1-4	NA	TRBV5-1	TRBD1	CASSWGTEYEKLFF	TGCGCCAGCAGCTGGGGGACAGAATATGAAAAACTGTTTTTT
TRBJ2-4	NA	TRBV27	NA	CASSNTPQNIQYF	TGTGCCAGCAGTAATACCCCTCAAAACATTCAGTACTTC
TRBJ1-6	NA	TRBV2	NA	CASSRTLTNSPLHF	TGTGCCAGCAGTCGGACGCTGACTAATTCACCCCTCCACTTT
TRBJ2-7	NA	TRBV28	NA	CASSLFRGRSGEQYF	TGTGCCAGCAGTTTATTCAGAGGACGGAGCGGCGAGCAGTACTTC
TRBJ2-6	NA	TRBV9	NA	CASSVGSSGANVLTF	TGTGCCAGCAGCGTAGGATCCTCTGGGGCCAACGTCCTGACTTTC
TRBJ2-1	NA	TRBV5-6	TRBD1	CASSLVAGTEKFF	TGTGCCAGCAGCTTGGTTGCCGGGACAGAAAAGTTCTTC
TRBJ2-3	NA	TRBV5-6	NA	CASSLARSTDTQYF	TGTGCCAGCAGCTTGGCCAGGAGCACAGATACGCAGTATTTT
TRBJ1-1	NA	TRBV9	NA	CASSVDWGTYTEAFF	TGTGCCAGCAGCGTAGACTGGGGTACGTACACTGAAGCTTTCTTT
TRBJ1-5	NA	TRBV4-2	NA	CASSQDGGTKYQPQHF	TGTGCCAGCAGCCAAGATGGAGGGACCAAATATCAGCCCCAGCATTTT
TRBJ1-4	once	TRBV4-2	TRBD1	CASSQVGQGARNEKLFF	TGTGCCAGCAGCCAGGTGGGACAGGGGGCGAGGAATGAAAAACTGTTTTTT
TRBJ1-2	NA	TRBV5-1	NA	CASSFAGSGTYGYTF	TGCGCCAGCAGCTTTGCAGGGAGCGGTACCTATGGCTACACCTTC
TRBJ2-3	NA	TRBV6-2/TRBV6-3	NA	CASSYSQLWGDTQYF	TGTGCCAGCAGTTACTCTCAACTCTGGGGAGATACGCAGTATTTT
TRBJ2-2	NA	TRBV5-1	NA	CASSFHRVGDTGELFF	TGCGCCAGCAGCTTCCACAGGGTAGGAGACACCGGGGAGCTGTTTTTT
TRBJ2-7	NA	TRBV7-2	NA	CASSPQEVGEQYF	TGTGCCAGCAGCCCTCAAGAGGTAGGCGAGCAGTACTTC
TRBJ1-5	NA	TRBV30	TRBD1	CAWSVSRTGLSSNQPQHF	TGTGCCTGGAGTGTATCCCGGACAGGATTGAGTAGCAATCAGCCCCAGCATTTT
TRBJ2-1	NA	TRBV25-1	TRBD2	CASSEVPGRGSYNEQFF	TGTGCCAGCAGTGAGGTCCCGGGGAGGGGCTCCTACAATGAGCAGTTCTTC
TRBJ2-3	NA	TRBV4-3	NA	CASSQDPSGTDTQYF	TGCGCCAGCAGCCAAGACCCTAGCGGCACAGATACGCAGTATTTT
TRBJ2-5	NA	TRBV5-1	NA	CASSWGGGETQYF	TGCGCCAGCAGCTGGGGTGGGGGAGAGACCCAGTACTTC
TRBJ2-5	NA	TRBV7-6	TRBD1	CASSLGGTGQETQYF	TGTGCCAGCAGCTTAGGAGGGACAGGACAAGAGACCCAGTACTTC
TRBJ1-5	NA	TRBV18	NA	CASSWGNQPQHF	TGTGCCAGCTCTTGGGGCAATCAGCCCCAGCATTTT
TRBJ2-3	NA	TRBV18	NA	CASSPTDTQYF	TGTGCCAGCTCACCGACAGATACGCAGTATTTT
TRBJ1-1	NA	TRBV3-1/TRBV3-2	NA	CASSQGRSTEAFF	TGTGCCAGCAGCCAAGGGCGTAGCACTGAAGCTTTCTTT
TRBJ2-3	once	TRBV15	NA	CATSRAASTDTQYF	TGTGCCACCAGCCGGGCGGCTTCTACAGATACGCAGTATTTT
TRBJ1-5	NA	TRBV6-4	NA	CASSETDSNQPQHF	TGTGCCAGCAGTGAGACGGATAGCAATCAGCCCCAGCATTTT
TRBJ1-4	NA	TRBV30	NA	CAWSGTARWATNEKLFF	TGTGCCTGGAGTGGGACTGCCAGGTGGGCAACTAATGAAAAACTGTTTTTT
TRBJ2-7	NA	TRBV5-6	NA	CASSPIVYSSYEQYF	TGTGCCAGCAGCCCTATTGTTTACAGTTCCTACGAGCAGTACTTC
TRBJ2-7	NA	TRBV11-3	NA	CASSRDGDYEQYF	TGTGCCAGTTCCCGGGACGGCGACTACGAGCAGTACTTC
TRBJ1-2	few	TRBV6-5	TRBD1	CASSSFRGQGSRGYTF	TGTGCCAGCAGTTCCTTTAGGGGACAGGGTTCTCGGGGCTACACCTTC
TRBJ1-2	NA	TRBV5-8	NA	CASSFRNYGYTF	TGTGCCAGCAGCTTCAGAAACTATGGCTACACCTTC
TRBJ1-1	NA	TRBV5-1	NA	CASSLFNRDTEAFF	TGCGCCAGCAGCTTGTTTAACAGAGACACTGAAGCTTTCTTT
TRBJ1-3	many	TRBV15	NA	CATGIFPGRPSTIYF	TGTGCCACCGGGATATTTCCGGGCCGGCCATCCACCATATATTTT
TRBJ1-4	NA	TRBV19	NA	CASSSWGPATNEKLFF	TGTGCCAGTAGTTCCTGGGGCCCTGCAACTAATGAAAAACTGTTTTTT
TRBJ2-1	NA	TRBV28	TRBD2	CASSLPAGGFGEQFF	TGTGCCAGCAGTTTGCCTGCGGGAGGTTTCGGAGAGCAGTTCTTC
TRBJ1-4	NA	TRBV20-1	NA	CSASPRVYDEKLFF	TGCAGTGCTAGTCCCAGGGTGTATGATGAAAAACTGTTTTTT
TRBJ1-1	NA	TRBV5-6	NA	CASSLGGAGTEAFF	TGTGCCAGCAGCTTGGGGGGCGCGGGCACTGAAGCTTTCTTT
TRBJ1-1	NA	TRBV5-4	TRBD1	CASSLGTGGNTEAFF	TGTGCCAGCAGCTTGGGGACAGGGGGGAACACTGAAGCTTTCTTT
TRBJ1-2	NA	TRBV27	NA	CASSLSRASGYTF	TGTGCCAGCAGTTTGAGCAGGGCGAGCGGCTACACCTTC